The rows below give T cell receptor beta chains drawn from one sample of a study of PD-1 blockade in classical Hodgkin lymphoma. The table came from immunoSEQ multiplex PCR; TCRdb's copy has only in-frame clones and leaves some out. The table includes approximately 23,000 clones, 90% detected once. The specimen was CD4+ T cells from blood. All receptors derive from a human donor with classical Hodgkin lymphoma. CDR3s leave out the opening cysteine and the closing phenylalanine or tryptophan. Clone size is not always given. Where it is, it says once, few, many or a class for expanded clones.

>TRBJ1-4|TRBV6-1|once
AGHRGPNEKLF
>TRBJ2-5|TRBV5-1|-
ASSLGAETQY
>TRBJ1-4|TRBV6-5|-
ASSPHRGEEKLF
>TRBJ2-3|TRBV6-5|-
ASTSRLTDTQY
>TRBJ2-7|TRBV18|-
ASSPQAGLGEQY
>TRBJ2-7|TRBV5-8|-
ASSLGLAGGYEQY
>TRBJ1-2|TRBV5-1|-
ASSLSTGEVGYGYT
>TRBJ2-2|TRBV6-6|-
ASRPRGLDKYGELF
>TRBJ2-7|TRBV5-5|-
ASRVFGFNEQY
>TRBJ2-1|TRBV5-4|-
ASSPGTSGRRSYNEQF
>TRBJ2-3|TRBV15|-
ATSRDPGGGDTQY
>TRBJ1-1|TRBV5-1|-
ASSLDRMNTEAF
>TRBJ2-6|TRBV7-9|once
ASSSQHSGANVLT
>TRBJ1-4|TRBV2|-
ATKKGMVERAEKLF
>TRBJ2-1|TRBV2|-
ASIQFSYNEQF
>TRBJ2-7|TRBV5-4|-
ASSPEDRDSYEQY
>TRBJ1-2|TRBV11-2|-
ASSLEGQDPRGYT
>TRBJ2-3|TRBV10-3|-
AIREETSTDTQY
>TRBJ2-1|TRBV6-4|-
ASMGPYNEQF
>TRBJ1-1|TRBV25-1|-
ASQSTLRSQDTEAF
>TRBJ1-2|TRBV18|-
ASSPPSGRRYGYT
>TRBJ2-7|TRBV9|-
ASSPDGDARTPYEQY
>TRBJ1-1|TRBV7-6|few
ASSLWTGEMNTEAF